The T cell receptor beta chain described here comes from a study of cytomegalovirus exposure and HLA in healthy donors. Germline V gene sequence: CDR1 SQVTM, CDR2 ANQGSEA. This CDR3 contains 12 residues. Trimming took off 5 bases at V and 9 bases at J, with 13 bases between the two ends. PCR amplification relied on 60 Vbeta primers (plus 13 Jbeta primers). The repertoire was sequenced with immunoSEQ multiplex PCR; TCRdb's copy has only in-frame clones and lacks some. The sample consists of about 110,000 clones, over 70% of them appearing once. This clone was seen only once. The chain recombines TRBV29-1 with TRBJ2-2, with D possibly being TRBD1 (5 bases). The sequencing sample was made of PBMCs. The receptor was isolated from a man in his thirties or forties in good health and CMV-seronegative. The chain's CDR3 is CSVQMGLRELFF. CDR3 nucleotide sequence: TGCAGCGTTCAGATGGGGCTCAGGGAGCTGTTTTTT.